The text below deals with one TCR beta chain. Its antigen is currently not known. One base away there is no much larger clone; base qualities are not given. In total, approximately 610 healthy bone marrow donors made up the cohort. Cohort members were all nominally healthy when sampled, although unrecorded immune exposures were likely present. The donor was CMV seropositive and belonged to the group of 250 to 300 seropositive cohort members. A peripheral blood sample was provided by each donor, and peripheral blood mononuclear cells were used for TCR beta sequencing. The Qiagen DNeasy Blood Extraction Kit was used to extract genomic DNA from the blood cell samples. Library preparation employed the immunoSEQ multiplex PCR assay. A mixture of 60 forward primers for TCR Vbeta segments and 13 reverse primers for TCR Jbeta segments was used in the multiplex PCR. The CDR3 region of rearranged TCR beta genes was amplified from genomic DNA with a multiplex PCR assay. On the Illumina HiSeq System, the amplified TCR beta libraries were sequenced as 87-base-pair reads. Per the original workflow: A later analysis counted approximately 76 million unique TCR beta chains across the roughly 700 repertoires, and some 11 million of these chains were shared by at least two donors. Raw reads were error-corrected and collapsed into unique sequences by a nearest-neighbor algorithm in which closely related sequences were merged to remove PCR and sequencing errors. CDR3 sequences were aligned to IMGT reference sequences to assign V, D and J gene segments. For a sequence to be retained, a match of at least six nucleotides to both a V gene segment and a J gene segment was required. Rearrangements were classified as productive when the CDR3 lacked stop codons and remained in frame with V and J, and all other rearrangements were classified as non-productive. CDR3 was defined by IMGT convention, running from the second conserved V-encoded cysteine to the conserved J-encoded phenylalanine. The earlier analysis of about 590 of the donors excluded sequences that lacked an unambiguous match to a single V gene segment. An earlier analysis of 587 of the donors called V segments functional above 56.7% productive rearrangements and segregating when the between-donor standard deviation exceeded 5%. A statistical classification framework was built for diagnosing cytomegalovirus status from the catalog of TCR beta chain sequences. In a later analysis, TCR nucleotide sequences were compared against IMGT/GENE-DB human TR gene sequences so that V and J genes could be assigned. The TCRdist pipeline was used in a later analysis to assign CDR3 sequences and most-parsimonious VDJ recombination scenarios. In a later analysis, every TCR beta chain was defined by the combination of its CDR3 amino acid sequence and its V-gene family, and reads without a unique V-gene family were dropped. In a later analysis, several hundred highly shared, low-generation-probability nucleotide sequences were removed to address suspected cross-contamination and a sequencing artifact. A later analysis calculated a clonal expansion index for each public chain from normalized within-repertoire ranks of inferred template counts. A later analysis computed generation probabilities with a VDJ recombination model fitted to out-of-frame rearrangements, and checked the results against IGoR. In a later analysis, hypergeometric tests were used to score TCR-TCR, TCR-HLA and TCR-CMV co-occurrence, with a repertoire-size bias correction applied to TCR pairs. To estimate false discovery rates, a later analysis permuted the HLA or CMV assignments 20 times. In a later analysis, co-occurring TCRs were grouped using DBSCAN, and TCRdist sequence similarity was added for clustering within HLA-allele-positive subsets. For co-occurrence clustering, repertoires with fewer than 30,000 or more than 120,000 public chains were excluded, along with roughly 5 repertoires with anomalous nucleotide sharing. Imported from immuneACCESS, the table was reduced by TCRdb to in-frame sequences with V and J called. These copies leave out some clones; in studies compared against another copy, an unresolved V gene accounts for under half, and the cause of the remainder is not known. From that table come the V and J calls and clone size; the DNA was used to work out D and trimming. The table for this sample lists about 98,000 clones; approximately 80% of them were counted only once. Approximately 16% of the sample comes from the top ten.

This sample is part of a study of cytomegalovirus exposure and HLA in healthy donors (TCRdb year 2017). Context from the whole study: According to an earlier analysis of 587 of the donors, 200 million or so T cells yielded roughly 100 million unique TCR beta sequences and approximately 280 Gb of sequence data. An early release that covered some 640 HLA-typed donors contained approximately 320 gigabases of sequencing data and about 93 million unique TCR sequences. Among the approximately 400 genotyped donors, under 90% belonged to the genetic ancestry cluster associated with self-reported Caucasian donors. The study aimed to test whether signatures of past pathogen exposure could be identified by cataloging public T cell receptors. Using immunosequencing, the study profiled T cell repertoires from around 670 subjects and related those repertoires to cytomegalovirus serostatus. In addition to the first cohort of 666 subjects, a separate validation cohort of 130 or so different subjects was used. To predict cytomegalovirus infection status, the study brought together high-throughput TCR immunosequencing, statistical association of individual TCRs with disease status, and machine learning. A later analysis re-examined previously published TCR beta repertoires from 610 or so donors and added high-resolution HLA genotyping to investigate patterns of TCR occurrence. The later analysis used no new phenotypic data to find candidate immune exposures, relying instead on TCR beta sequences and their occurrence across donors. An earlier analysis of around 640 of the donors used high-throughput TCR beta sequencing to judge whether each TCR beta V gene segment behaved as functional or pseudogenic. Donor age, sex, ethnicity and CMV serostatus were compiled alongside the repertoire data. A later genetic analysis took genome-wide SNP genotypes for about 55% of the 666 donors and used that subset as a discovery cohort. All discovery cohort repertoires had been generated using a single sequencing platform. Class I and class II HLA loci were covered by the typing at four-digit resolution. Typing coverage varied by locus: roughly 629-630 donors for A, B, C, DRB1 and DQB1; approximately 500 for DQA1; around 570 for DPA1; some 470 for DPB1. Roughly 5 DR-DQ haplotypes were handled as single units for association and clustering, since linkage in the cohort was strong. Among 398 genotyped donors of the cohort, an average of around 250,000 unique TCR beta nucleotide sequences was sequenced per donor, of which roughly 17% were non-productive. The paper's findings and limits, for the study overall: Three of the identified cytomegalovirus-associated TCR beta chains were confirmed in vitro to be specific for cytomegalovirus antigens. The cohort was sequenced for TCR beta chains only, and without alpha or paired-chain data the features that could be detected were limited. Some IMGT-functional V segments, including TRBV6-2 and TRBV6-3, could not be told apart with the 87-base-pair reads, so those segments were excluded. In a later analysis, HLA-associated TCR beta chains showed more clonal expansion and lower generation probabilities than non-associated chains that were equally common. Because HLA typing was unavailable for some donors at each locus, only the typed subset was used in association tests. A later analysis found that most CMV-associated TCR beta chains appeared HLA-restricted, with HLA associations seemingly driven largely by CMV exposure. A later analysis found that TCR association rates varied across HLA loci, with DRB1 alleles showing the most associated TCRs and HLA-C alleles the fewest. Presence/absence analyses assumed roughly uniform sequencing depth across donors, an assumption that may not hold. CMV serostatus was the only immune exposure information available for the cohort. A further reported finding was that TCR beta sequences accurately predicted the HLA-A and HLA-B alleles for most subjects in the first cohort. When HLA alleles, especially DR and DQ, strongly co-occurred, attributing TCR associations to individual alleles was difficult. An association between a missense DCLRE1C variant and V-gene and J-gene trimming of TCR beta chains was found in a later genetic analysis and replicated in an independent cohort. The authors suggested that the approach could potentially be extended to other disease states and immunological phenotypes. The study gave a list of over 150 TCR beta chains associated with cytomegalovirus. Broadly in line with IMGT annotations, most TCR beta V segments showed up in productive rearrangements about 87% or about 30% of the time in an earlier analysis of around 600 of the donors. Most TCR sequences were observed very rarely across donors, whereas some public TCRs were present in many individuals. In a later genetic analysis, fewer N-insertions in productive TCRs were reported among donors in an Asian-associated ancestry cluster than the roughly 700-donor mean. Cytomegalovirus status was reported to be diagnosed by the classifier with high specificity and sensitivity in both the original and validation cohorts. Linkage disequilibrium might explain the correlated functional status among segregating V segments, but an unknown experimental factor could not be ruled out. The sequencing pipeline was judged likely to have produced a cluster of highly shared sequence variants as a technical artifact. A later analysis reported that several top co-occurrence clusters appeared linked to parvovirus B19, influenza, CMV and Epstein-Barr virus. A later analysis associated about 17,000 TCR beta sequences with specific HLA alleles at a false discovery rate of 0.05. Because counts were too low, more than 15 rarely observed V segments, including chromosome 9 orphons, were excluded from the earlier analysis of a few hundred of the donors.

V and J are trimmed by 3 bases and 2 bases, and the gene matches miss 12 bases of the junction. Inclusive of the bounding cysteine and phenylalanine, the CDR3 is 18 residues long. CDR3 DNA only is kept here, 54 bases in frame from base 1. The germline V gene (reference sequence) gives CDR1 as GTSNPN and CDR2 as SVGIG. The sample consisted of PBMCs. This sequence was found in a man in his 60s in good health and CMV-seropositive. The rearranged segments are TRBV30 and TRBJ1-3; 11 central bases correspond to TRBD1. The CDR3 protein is CAWRRPGQGEAAGNTIYF. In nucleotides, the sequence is TGTGCCTGGAGGAGACCGGGACAGGGGGAAGCGGCTGGAAACACCATATATTTT.